This TCR beta chain was identified in a study of blood T cell repertoires in COVID-19. Study context: Samples came from the United States, Italy and Spain, spanning acute and convalescent COVID-19. PBMCs, B-cell-depleted T cells, or T cells provided the cDNA or gDNA that made up the material.

CDR3 length equals 17 residues. With 3 bases removed from V and 3 bases from J, the gap between germline ends came to 21 bases. Germline V gives CDR1 SGDLS, CDR2 YYNGEE. In the authors' workflow: Amplified reference gene primers provided the basis for estimating nucleated cell counts. Sequencing was performed with immunoSEQ multiplex PCR; in TCRdb, only in-frame clones are kept and a portion is missing. Clone size and the V and J calls come from that table; the DNA yielded D and trimming. The profile shows about 58,000 clones, more than 75% of them singletons. The sequence came from a man between 35 and 55 years old with active COVID-19. This chain links TRBV9 with TRBJ1-1; no definite D call. The material sequenced was peripheral blood. DNA of the CDR3: TGTGCCAGCAGCGACCCCGAGGCCCCCGGTTTATACACTGAAGCTTTCTTT. Residues: CASSDPEAPGLYTEAFF.